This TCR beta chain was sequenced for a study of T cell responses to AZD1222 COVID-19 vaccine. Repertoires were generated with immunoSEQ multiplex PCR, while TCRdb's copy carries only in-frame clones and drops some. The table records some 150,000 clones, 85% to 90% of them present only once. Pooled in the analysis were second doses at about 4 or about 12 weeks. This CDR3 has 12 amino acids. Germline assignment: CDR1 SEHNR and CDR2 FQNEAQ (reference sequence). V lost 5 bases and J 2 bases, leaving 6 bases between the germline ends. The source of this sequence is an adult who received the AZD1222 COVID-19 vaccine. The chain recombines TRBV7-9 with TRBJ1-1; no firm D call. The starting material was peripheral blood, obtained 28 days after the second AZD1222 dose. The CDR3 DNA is TGTGCCAGCAGCCCAACAAACACTGAAGCTTTCTTT. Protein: CASSPTNTEAFF.